Presented here are 9 T cell receptor beta chains from one specimen sequenced in a study of CD8 T cells in ankylosing spondylitis (dated by TCRdb to about 2017). Their cognate antigens are unknown. General study outcomes and caveats: Blood from ankylosing spondylitis patients appeared to be characterized by a TCR beta motif composed of several highly homologous amino acid variants.

Receptors were amplified or captured by 5' RACE. The reads were generated on an Illumina HiSeq 2500. TCRdb trimmed the raw reads at Q25, called clones with MiXCR and kept productive beta chains. Each CDR3 protein appears once, grouped with its most common genes and DNA. Within this sample are approximately 140,000 distinct CDR3 sequences, with 15% to 20% of them counted one time only. The ten largest clones take up about 30% of the sample. Sequencing was done on a sample of blood, either unsorted or a sorted T cell fraction (not recorded which). These TCRs come from a male donor with ankylosing spondylitis.

At least ten counts were recorded for this clonotype. The J gene is TRBJ2-3, the V gene TRBV27; D unclear. Trimming left V 0 bases short and J 6 bases short, with 4 bases between. The germline CDR1 and CDR2 sequences are MNHEY and SMNVEV (reference sequence). The CDR3 runs to 12 residues. The CDR3 sequence is CASSLSGDTQYF. CDR3 DNA sequence: TGTGCCAGCAGTTTATCCGGTGATACGCAGTATTTT.

The chain recombines TRBV27 with TRBJ2-1, with 10 bases that match TRBD2. Germline V gene sequence: CDR1 MNHEY, CDR2 SMNVEV (reference sequence). CDR3 size: 15 residues. The J segment lost 3 bases and the V segment lost 5 bases, leaving 4 bases of the junction unmatched. CDR3 sequence: CASSRGTSVYNEQFF. The CDR3 DNA follows: TGTGCCAGCAGTCGTGGGACTAGCGTCTACAATGAGCAGTTCTTC.

This clonotype was observed at least ten times. The chain is built from TRBV27 and TRBJ2-5, with TRBD2 identical over 14 bases. The germline gives CDR1 MNHEY, CDR2 SMNVEV (reference sequence). This CDR3 has 15 residues. The V gene end was trimmed by 4 bases and the J gene end by 4 bases; junction bases not matched to a gene: 2. This CDR3 reads CASSSGTSGRETQYF. The CDR3 DNA reads TGTGCCAGCAGTTCGGGGACTAGCGGGAGAGAGACCCAGTACTTC.

This clonotype has only a few counts. The CDR3 loop is CSARQGTSVEQYF. The CDR3 coding sequence is TGCAGTGCTAGACAGGGTACTAGCGTCGAGCAGTACTTC. This sequence joins TRBV20-1 and TRBJ2-7, with 7 nucleotides matching TRBD2. The CDR3 contains 13 residues. Trimming took 2 bases from V and 6 from J; bases not matched to a gene: 7. The germline V gene encodes CDR1 DFQATT and CDR2 SNEGSKA (reference sequence).

This clonotype was counted between two and nine times. The chain links TRBV12-3 or TRBV12-4 to TRBJ2-1; 10 bases agree with TRBD1. V shed 5 bases, J shed 5 bases, and the junction held 3 bases outside the gene matches. CDR3 size: 14 residues. Written as DNA, the CDR3 is TGTGCCAGCAGTCGACAGGGGGCTAACAATGAGCAGTTCTTC. Encoded protein: CASSRQGANNEQFF.

This clonotype was detected a few times. The chain employs TRBV5-4 and TRBJ2-2, with D tentatively TRBD2 (6 bases). CDR3 size: 14 residues. Trimming left V 1 base short and J 6 bases short, with 10 bases between. The germline gives CDR1 SGHNT, CDR2 YYREEE (reference sequence). The CDR3 reads CASSLLAGSGELFF. DNA for the CDR3: TGTGCCAGCAGCTTGTTGGCGGGATCCGGGGAGCTGTTTTTT.

The gene calls are TRBV7-9 and TRBJ2-5, with D uncertain. The CDR3 is made up of 13 amino acids. Germline CDR1 and CDR2: SEHNR and FQNEAQ (reference sequence). V shed 2 bases and J shed 5 bases, with 9 bases lying between them. CDR3 bases: TGTGCCAGCAGCTTATGGGGATCGGAGACCCAGTACTTC. This encodes CASSLWGSETQYF.

This clonotype has more than one count but fewer than ten. The gene calls are TRBV4-2 and TRBJ2-7; D is ambiguous. V shed 0 bases and J shed 5 bases, with 8 bases lying between them. This CDR3 has 13 residues. Germline CDR1 LGHNA, CDR2 YNFKEQ. This chain's CDR3 is CASSQDLWDEQYF. CDR3 bases: TGTGCCAGCAGCCAAGATCTGTGGGACGAGCAGTACTTC.

This chain links TRBV28 with TRBJ2-7; D is perhaps TRBD1 or TRBD2 (5 bases each). CDR3 length equals 17 residues. V lost 1 base and J 1 base, leaving 17 bases between the germline ends. Germline V CDR1 and CDR2: MDHEN, SYDVKM. CDR3 amino acids: CASSLLSGLPRSYEQYF. CDR3 nucleotides: TGTGCCAGCAGTTTATTGTCGGGGCTTCCGAGATCCTACGAGCAGTACTTC.